This TCR beta chain is from a study of graft-versus-host responses after intestinal transplantation. Study observations and caveats: When patients had graft-donor T cell macrochimerism, their allografts held high graft-versus-host to host-versus-graft clonal ratios. Marrow from the recipient contained GvH clones, some of which had appeared first in ileum or blood.

The method was immunoSEQ multiplex PCR; TCRdb's version includes in-frame clones alone and lacks a portion of them. The sample lists about 89,000 clones, less than 95% seen once, with about 0.2% in the top ten. As for this clone: Its antigen is still unknown.

The CDR3 has 13 residues. The V and J ends lost 1 base and 7 bases respectively, with 10 bases between them. Germline assignment: CDR1 KGHSH and CDR2 LQKENI. The input for sequencing was unstimulated CD4+ T cells sorted from spleen or lymph node cells, taken before transplant. The rearrangement uses TRBV18 and TRBJ1-2; D gene uncertain. This receptor was obtained from a human donor who was the organ donor for an intestinal transplant. The CDR3 spells CASSPLSVRGYTF. The CDR3, as DNA: TGTGCCAGCTCACCACTTTCTGTCCGTGGCTACACCTTC.